This entry lists 20 T cell receptor beta chains sequenced from one sample in a study of blood T cell repertoires in COVID-19 (TCRdb year 2020). To prepare the library, the immunoSEQ multiplex PCR assay was applied. The clones in this table, taken by TCRdb from immuneACCESS, are in-frame only. Not every clone is retained; where verified, under half of the shortfall comes from an unresolved V gene, and the cause of the rest is unknown. The sample table lists more than 250,000 clones, 70% to 90% of them with a count of one. About 1.2% of the sample is taken by the ten largest. The sequencing sample was made of PBMCs or T cells enriched from blood (not recorded which). These receptors were obtained from a woman aged 40 to 50 with acute COVID-19.

The V call is TRBV25-1, the J call TRBJ2-5; 7 nucleotides line up with TRBD2. The CDR3 consists of 12 residues. Looked up from germline, CDR1 is MGHDK and CDR2 is SYGVNS. The ends lost 6 bases at V and 5 bases at J; junction bases unmatched: 3. Here the CDR3 DNA reads TGTGCCAGCAGCCGGACTAGGGAGACCCAGTACTTC. The encoded protein is CASSRTRETQYF. The whole variable domain, remainder taken from reference TRBV25-1 and TRBJ2-5, is EADIYQTPRYLVIGTGKKITLECSQTMGHDKMYWYQQDPGMELHLIHYSYGVNSTEKGDLSSESTVSRIRTEHFPLTLESARPSHTSQYLCASSRTRETQYFGPGTRLLVL.

The chain combines TRBV5-5 with TRBJ1-2, with D perhaps TRBD1 (6 bases). The CDR3 consists of 14 residues. The germline CDR1 and CDR2 sequences are SGHKS and YYEKEE (reference sequence). Between the trimmed V and J ends, which lost 4 bases and 4 bases, there was a span of 14 bases. CDR3 loop: CASSARQVGYGYTF. The CDR3 nucleotides read TGTGCCAGCAGCGCGCGACAGGTCGGCTATGGCTACACCTTC.

The rearrangement uses TRBV11-3 and TRBJ2-3, with D perhaps TRBD2 (6 bases). The CDR3 covers 14 residues. Trimming took off 8 bases at V and 5 bases at J, with 17 bases between the two ends. In germline, CDR1 is SGHNT, CDR2 YENEEA. The CDR3 DNA reads TGTGCCAGCGCTCCCGGGAGAAGGGGAGATACGCAGTATTTT. It yields the protein CASAPGRRGDTQYF.

The chain uses TRBV4-2 and TRBJ2-7; TRBD2 matches 11 bases. Germline values: CDR1 LGHNA, CDR2 YNFKEQ. The CDR3 extends over 18 amino acids. V lost 1 base, J lost 3 bases, and 11 bases stayed unmatched. CDR3 sequence (DNA): TGTGCCAGCAGCCAAGTTTGGCAGGGAGGACTAGCGGGCTACGAGCAGTACTTC. Translating gives CASSQVWQGGLAGYEQYF.

This clone was detected only once. This CDR3 reads CAAQRLSYEQYF. As DNA, the CDR3 is TGTGCCGCCCAACGGTTATCCTACGAGCAGTACTTC. The J gene is TRBJ2-7, the V gene TRBV28; the D is unclear. V lost 11 bases and J lost 1, with 12 bases in between. CDR1 is MDHEN, CDR2 SYDVKM, per germline. There are 12 residues in the CDR3.

The rearrangement joins TRBV5-4 to TRBJ2-3; 7 bases agree with TRBD1. CDR3 length equals 16 residues. Losses at the gene ends were 1 base for V and 2 bases for J; bases not matched to a gene: 7. In germline, CDR1 is SGHNT, CDR2 YYREEE (reference sequence). CDR3 sequence: CASSLKVQGHTDTQYF. The DNA of the CDR3 is TGTGCCAGCAGCTTGAAGGTACAGGGGCACACAGATACGCAGTATTTT.

In regard to this clone: This specimen includes other DNA sequences encoding the same CDR3. The chain combines TRBV2 with TRBJ1-6; maybe TRBD1 (6 bases). Per the germline V gene, CDR1 is SNHLY and CDR2 is FYNNEI. The CDR3 totals 15 residues. V shed 2 bases and J shed 3 bases, with 8 bases lying between them. CDR3 bases: TGTGCCAGCAGTGAATCAGGGGACTATAATTCACCCCTCCACTTT. It specifies CASSESGDYNSPLHF.

The J gene is TRBJ2-3, the V gene TRBV7-8; perhaps TRBD1 as D (6 bases). Germline V lookup: CDR1 SGHVS, CDR2 FQNEAQ. This CDR3 is 16 amino acids long. V was clipped by 3 bases and J by 2 bases, with 15 bases between them. The DNA for the CDR3 is TGTGCCAGCAGCTTGGAACAGGGTCTCTTCACAGATACGCAGTATTTT. Amino acid sequence: CASSLEQGLFTDTQYF.

The rearrangement links TRBV9 to TRBJ1-2, with a tentative D call TRBD1 (5 bases). Germline V CDR1 and CDR2: SGDLS, YYNGEE. V was clipped by 0 bases and J by 4 bases, with 13 bases between them. This CDR3 is 15 amino acids long. CDR3 sequence: CASSVARGVTYGYTF. DNA for the CDR3: TGTGCCAGCAGCGTAGCTCGGGGGGTTACCTATGGCTACACCTTC.

The gene calls are TRBV5-1 and TRBJ2-3; 7 nucleotides line up with TRBD2. Germline-derived CDR1 and CDR2 are SGHRS and YFSETQ. The CDR3 extends over 17 amino acids. Trimming removed 4 bases from V and 6 bases from J; junction bases left unmatched: 17. CDR3 nucleotide sequence: TGCGCCAGCAGCCCCCGGACTAGTTACACTAGGGCGGATACGCAGTATTTT. Its protein is CASSPRTSYTRADTQYF.

The rearrangement joins TRBV18 to TRBJ2-1; a possible D gene is TRBD2 (5 bases). This CDR3 spans 14 amino acids. Trimming took 3 bases from V and 2 from J, leaving 8 bases between them. CDR1 KGHSH and CDR2 LQKENI come from the germline V gene. The CDR3 loop is CASSPRDTYNEQFF. The CDR3, as DNA: TGTGCCAGCTCACCCCGGGATACCTACAATGAGCAGTTCTTC.

The rearrangement joins TRBV7-2 to TRBJ2-2, with TRBD1 matching 7 bases. The germline gives CDR1 SGHTA, CDR2 FQGNSA. The CDR3 sequence is 15 residues long. V shed 5 bases, J shed 3 bases, and the junction held 6 bases outside the gene matches. The CDR3 nucleotides are TGTGCCAGCAGCCCATCCGGGACAGACACCGGGGAGCTGTTTTTT. Its translation: CASSPSGTDTGELFF.

V gene TRBV5-1 combines with J gene TRBJ2-7; TRBD1 aligns across 7 bases. The CDR3 has 13 amino acids. Germline loops: CDR1 SGHRS, CDR2 YFSETQ. V dropped 4 bases and J dropped 3; count of bases not matched to a gene: 4. The CDR3: CASSKGQNYEQYF. The DNA for the CDR3 is TGCGCCAGCAGCAAGGGACAGAACTACGAGCAGTACTTC.

V and J are TRBV28 and TRBJ2-3, with 7 bases lining up with TRBD2. The germline V gene encodes CDR1 MDHEN and CDR2 SYDVKM. This CDR3 region has 16 residues. V was pared by 1 base and J by 6 bases, with 10 bases of the junction left unmatched. The CDR3: CASSLLAGAYADTQYF. The CDR3 bases are TGTGCCAGCAGTTTATTGGCGGGAGCTTACGCCGATACGCAGTATTTT.

In its sample, this clone was seen a few times. The genes are TRBV29-1 and TRBJ2-5, with D perhaps matching TRBD2 (7 bases). CDR1 and CDR2 from the germline V gene are SQVTM and ANQGSEA. The CDR3 is 14 amino acids. With 6 bases removed from V and 1 base from J, the gap between germline ends came to 15 bases. CDR3 DNA sequence: TGCAGCGTGCTGGGGGGGGCCCTCCAAGAGACCCAGTACTTC. It translates to CSVLGGALQETQYF.

The CDR3 loop reads CASSMTGGPSEKLFF. The CDR3 coding sequence is TGTGCCAGCAGTATGACAGGGGGCCCAAGCGAAAAACTGTTTTTT. The gene calls are TRBV28 and TRBJ1-4; 10 positions agree with TRBD1. CDR1 is MDHEN, CDR2 SYDVKM, per germline. After removal of 5 bases from V and 8 bases from J, the junction contained 8 bases not matched to a gene. CDR3 length: 15 amino acids.

The CDR3 DNA is TGTGCCAGCATCGGGATGAACACTGAAGCTTTCTTT. It specifies CASIGMNTEAFF. V and J are TRBV28 and TRBJ1-1; D is unclear. In germline, CDR1 is MDHEN, CDR2 SYDVKM. V gave up 7 bases and J gave up 0 bases, with 6 bases separating them. The CDR3 covers 12 residues.

V is TRBV12-5 and J is TRBJ1-1; 8 bases agree with TRBD1. Germline CDR1 reads LGHNT; CDR2 reads FRNRAP. This CDR3 comprises 14 residues. V shed 5 bases and J 6 bases; nucleotides not matched to a gene: 8. The CDR3 here is CASGPGTGTSEAFF. For the CDR3, the DNA is TGTGCTAGTGGTCCCGGGACAGGAACATCTGAAGCTTTCTTT.

The chain has TRBV28 and TRBJ2-7; no definite D call. This CDR3 is built from 13 residues. V dropped 6 bases and J dropped 0 bases, with 9 bases sitting between them. Looked up from germline, CDR1 is MDHEN and CDR2 is SYDVKM. This CDR3 reads CASSPPSSYEQYF. Here the CDR3 DNA reads TGTGCCAGCAGCCCCCCCAGCTCCTACGAGCAGTACTTC.

The chain combines TRBV27 with TRBJ2-6; D is unclear. CDR3 size: 15 residues. Germline V gene lookup returns CDR1 MNHEY and CDR2 SMNVEV (reference sequence). V lost 2 bases to trimming and J lost 2 bases, with 7 bases between them. The CDR3 DNA reads as TGTGCCAGCAGTTTAATAAGAGCTGGGGCCAACGTCCTGACTTTC. This sequence encodes CASSLIRAGANVLTF.